This T cell receptor beta chain was captured by sequencing in a study of blood T cell repertoires in COVID-19 (dated by TCRdb to about 2020). For the study in its entirety: Samples from collaborators originated in the United States, Italy and Spain and spanned both the acute and convalescent phases of COVID-19. Samples came from the ongoing ImmuneRACE study (first 160 participants) plus 1,254 subjects from 6 global collaborators. A freely available public database, intended as a resource for researchers studying the immune response to SARS-CoV-2, is where the repertoires were released. Where available, HLA class I and class II types were taken from metadata supplied by the sample provider and were not determined by assay-based typing. Nearly every sample came with metadata listing a de-identified subject ID, COVID-19 status, age in years and sex. The material from the prospective study consisted of cDNA or gDNA derived from T cells, B-cell-depleted T cells, or PBMCs. The dataset comprised deeply sampled blood TCRbeta repertoires from subjects exposed to, actively infected with, or recovered from COVID-19. Beyond this particular receptor, the publication reports: Clinical and demographic metadata were provided uncurated, with the amount varying by source and participant.

Enrolling through a virtual design, the prospective study's participants ranged in age from roughly 18 to 90 years and lived across about two dozen United States geographic areas. In the prospective study, cohorts were assigned on the basis of participant-reported clinical history obtained from a screening survey and a study questionnaire. Recovered participants in ImmuneRACE Cohort 3 were defined as having two consecutive negative NP/OP PCR tests, clearance from a healthcare professional, or resolution of symptoms. In the prospective study, mobile phlebotomists collected whole blood, serum and a nasopharyngeal or oropharyngeal swab from each participant. Over a roughly 2-month period, participants in the prospective study had the option of providing additional blood draws and questionnaires. Before DNA extraction, blood samples from the prospective study were shipped at room temperature or frozen.

Trimming takes 0 bases off V and 9 bases off J; junction bases not matched to a gene: 14. From cysteine to phenylalanine, the CDR3 is 18 amino acids long. Only CDR3 DNA remains: 54 bases, in frame from the first base. Reading the germline V gene gives CDR1 SGDLS and CDR2 YYNGEE. As for this clone: This receptor's antigen is unknown. No qualities accompany the bases; no much larger clone lies one base away.

TCRbeta CDR3 regions were amplified from genomic DNA by means of the immunoSEQ Assay, a bias-controlled multiplex PCR. As for the original processing: Nucleated cell counts per sample were estimated from amplification of reference gene primers within the assay. Sequence reads were collapsed and filtered to measure the absolute abundance of every unique TCRbeta CDR3 rearrangement. For each sample, productive Simpson clonality was calculated as the square root of Simpson's diversity index over productive rearrangements. The table was pulled from immuneACCESS by TCRdb, which kept in-frame rearrangements only. Such tables lose some clones; where checked, under half of the loss comes from unresolved V genes, and the rest has no known cause. V and J calls and clone size follow that table, whereas D and trimming were derived from the DNA. This sample comprises nearly 400,000 clones, 85% to 90% of them detected only once. The top ten clonotypes cover 1.7% of the sample.

The sequence was obtained from a woman in her twenties or thirties who had recovered from COVID-19. The sample comprised PBMCs or T cells enriched from blood (not recorded which). This chain is built from TRBV9 and TRBJ2-1; TRBD2 aligns with 11 central bases. The DNA is TGTGCCAGCAGCGTAGCTCCCGTGGCTAGCGGGGGGCCGGGTGAGCAGTTCTTC. The resulting protein is CASSVAPVASGGPGEQFF.